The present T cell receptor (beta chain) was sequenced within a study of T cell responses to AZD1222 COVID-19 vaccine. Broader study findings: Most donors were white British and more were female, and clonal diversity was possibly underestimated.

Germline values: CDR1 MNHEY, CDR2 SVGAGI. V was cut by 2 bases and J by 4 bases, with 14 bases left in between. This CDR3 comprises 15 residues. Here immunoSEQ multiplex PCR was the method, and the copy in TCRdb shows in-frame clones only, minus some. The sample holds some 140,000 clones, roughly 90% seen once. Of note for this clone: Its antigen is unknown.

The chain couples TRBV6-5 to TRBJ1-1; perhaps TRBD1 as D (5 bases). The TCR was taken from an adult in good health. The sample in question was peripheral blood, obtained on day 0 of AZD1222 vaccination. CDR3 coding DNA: TGTGCCAGCAGTTACACAGACGGGGGTGGCACTGAAGCTTTCTTT. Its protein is CASSYTDGGGTEAFF.